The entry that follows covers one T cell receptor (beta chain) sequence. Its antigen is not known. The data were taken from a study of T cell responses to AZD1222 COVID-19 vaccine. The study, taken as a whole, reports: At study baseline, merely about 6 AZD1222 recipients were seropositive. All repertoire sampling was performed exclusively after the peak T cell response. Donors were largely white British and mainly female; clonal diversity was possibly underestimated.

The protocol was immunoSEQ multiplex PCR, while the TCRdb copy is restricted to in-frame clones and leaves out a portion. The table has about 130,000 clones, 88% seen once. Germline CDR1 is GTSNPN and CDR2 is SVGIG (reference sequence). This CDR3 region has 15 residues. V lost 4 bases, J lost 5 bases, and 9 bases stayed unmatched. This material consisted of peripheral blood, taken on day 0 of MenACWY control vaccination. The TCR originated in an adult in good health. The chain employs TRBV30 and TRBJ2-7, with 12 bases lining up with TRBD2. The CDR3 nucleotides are TGTGCCTGGAACCTCCTAGCGGGAGGGCCCCACGAGCAGTACTTC. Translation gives CAWNLLAGGPHEQYF.